This TCR beta chain was identified during a study of T-cell reconstitution after alpha-beta-depleted transplantation in children. General study points: By one year post-transplant, T-cell counts and diversity largely arose from T cells that were newly produced.

Preparation of the TCRbeta library used unique molecular identifiers. TCRdb independently ran MiXCR on the PCR reads; one entry per CDR3 protein. This repertoire shows approximately 300,000 distinct CDR3 sequences, around a tenth found once; its top ten account for less than 8%. The CDR3 is made up of 16 amino acids. Germline loops: CDR1 SGHNT, CDR2 YYREEE (reference sequence). In regard to this clonotype: The antigen is unknown. One end of the junction is discordant with germline, which a read error may explain.

The TCR was taken from a boy in the first two years of life with acute myeloid leukemia, due to receive a stem cell transplant. The chain couples TRBV5-4 to TRBJ2-2; 10 bases map to TRBD2. Material: PBMCs, obtained before TCRalphabeta/CD19-depleted stem cell transplant. CDR3 nucleotides: TGTGCCAGCAGGTTGGGGCTAGCGGGGGACACCGGGGAGCTGTTTTTT. This codes for CASRLGLAGDTGELFF.